Sequencing of this T cell receptor beta chain was carried out in a study of cytomegalovirus exposure and HLA in healthy donors. The study's findings and limits: Earlier analysis looked at TCR beta V segments, and most were productive about 87% or about 30% of the time.

Vbeta (60) and Jbeta (13) primers were used in the PCR. Clones were read by immunoSEQ multiplex PCR, and TCRdb kept only the in-frame ones, dropping some. The repertoire holds approximately 240,000 clones, around 76% seen once, with 5.4% in the top ten. With 1 base removed from V and 2 bases from J, the gap between germline ends came to 7 bases. CDR3 size: 15 residues. Germline CDR1 reads SGHNT; CDR2 reads YYREEE (reference sequence). Worth noting for this clone: The antigen remains unidentified.

The receptor was derived from a woman aged 40 to 49 in good health and CMV-seropositive. V usage is TRBV5-4 and J usage is TRBJ1-6, with D hard to call. The sample comprised PBMCs. In DNA, the CDR3 is TGTGCCAGCAGCTTGATTCAGACCTATAATTCACCCCTCCACTTT. The encoded protein is CASSLIQTYNSPLHF.